This T cell receptor (beta chain) was sequenced during a study of shared clonotypes between healthy human individuals. The wider study: Three plates were used per donor for CD4 naive, three for CD4 memory, two for CD8 naive and one for CD8 memory. Whole-study results and caveats: Naive CD4 clonotypes were shared across several donors at approximately 5.3%. The study generally estimated greater richness for naive than memory subsets.

Notes on this clone: Its specificity is unknown.

Deep was the level used in running the assay. Profiling relied on immunoSEQ multiplex PCR, and the TCRdb table lists in-frame clones only, not all of them. The repertoire holds some 2.1 million clones, with 90% to 95% as singletons. This CDR3 has 16 residues. From germline, CDR1 is SGHAT and CDR2 FQNNGV. V trimming: 7 bases; J trimming: 3 bases; junction bases outside the gene matches: 11. The sequencing sample was made of naive CD4+ T cells sorted from blood. Specified subset: CD45RA+ positively selected. V and J are TRBV11-2 and TRBJ2-7, with 11 bases matching TRBD1. This clonotype originated in a man between 18 and 35 years old in good health. CDR3 in amino acids: CASNLRSGTGGYEQYF. The CDR3 DNA is TGTGCCAGCAACCTAAGGTCCGGGACAGGGGGCTACGAGCAGTACTTC.